This T cell receptor (beta chain) was captured in a study of OX40 agonist ivuxolimab in advanced cancers. The germline gives CDR1 WNHNN, CDR2 SYGVQD (reference sequence). Germline trimming cut 3 bases from V and 4 bases from J; bases unmatched to any gene: 5. The CDR3 sequence is 15 residues long. The table came from immunoSEQ multiplex PCR; TCRdb's copy has only in-frame clones and leaves some out. Of 53,000 or so clones in the sample, about 86% were seen once. The chain has TRBV10-1 and TRBJ2-7; TRBD1 aligns across 11 bases. The clonotype was recovered from an adult with an advanced solid tumor such as melanoma, head and neck, liver or kidney cancer. Specimen: CD4+ or CD8+ T cells sorted from blood, collected in a trial of the OX40 agonist ivuxolimab. The CDR3 coding sequence is TGCGCCAGCAGTGACCCGGGACAGGGGGTTTACGAGCAGTACTTC. It translates to CASSDPGQGVYEQYF.